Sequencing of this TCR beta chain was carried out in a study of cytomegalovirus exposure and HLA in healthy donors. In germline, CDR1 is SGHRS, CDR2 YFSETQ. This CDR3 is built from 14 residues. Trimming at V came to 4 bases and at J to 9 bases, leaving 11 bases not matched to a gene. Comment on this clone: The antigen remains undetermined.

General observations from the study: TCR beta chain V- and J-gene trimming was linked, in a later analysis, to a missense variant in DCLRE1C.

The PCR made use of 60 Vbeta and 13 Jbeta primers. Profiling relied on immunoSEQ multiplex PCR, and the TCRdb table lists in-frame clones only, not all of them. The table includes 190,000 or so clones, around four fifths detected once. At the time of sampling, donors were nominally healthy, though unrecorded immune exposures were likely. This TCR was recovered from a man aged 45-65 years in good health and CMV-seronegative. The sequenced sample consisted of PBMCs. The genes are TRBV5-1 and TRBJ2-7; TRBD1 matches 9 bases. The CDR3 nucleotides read TGCGCCAGCAGCCCCCGGGACAGGGACCTAAGGCAGTACTTC. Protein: CASSPRDRDLRQYF. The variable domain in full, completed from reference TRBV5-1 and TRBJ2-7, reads KAGVTQTPRYLIKTRGQQVTLSCSPISGHRSVSWYQQTPGQGLQFLFEYFSETQRNKGNFPGRFSGRQFSNSRSEMNVSTLELGDSALYLCASSPRDRDLRQYFGPGTRLTVT.